The present T cell receptor (beta chain) was sequenced within a study of naive and memory T cell subsets. Four PCR rounds used nested alpha and beta constant region primers plus the SP2 primer. TCRdb used MiXCR to reprocess the 5' RACE reads, holding one entry per CDR3 protein. This sample has 32,000 or so distinct CDR3 sequences, with 16% found just once. The library had UMIs added by 3' ligation of an oligonucleotide to TCR cDNA. Input was roughly 1 to 1000 ng of DNase-treated total RNA without cell sorting. By proportion, this clonotype is medium-sized. The CDR3 extends over 16 amino acids. Germline CDR1 SQVTM, CDR2 ANQGSEA. J gave up 4 bases and V 6 bases, and 7 bases lay outside the gene matches.

The genes are TRBV29-1 and TRBJ2-3; 16 bases match TRBD2. The origin of this receptor is a female donor in good health. CDR3 loop: CSVAGLAGGRADTQYF. CDR3 nucleotides: TGCAGCGTCGCGGGACTAGCGGGGGGGAGGGCAGATACGCAGTATTTT.